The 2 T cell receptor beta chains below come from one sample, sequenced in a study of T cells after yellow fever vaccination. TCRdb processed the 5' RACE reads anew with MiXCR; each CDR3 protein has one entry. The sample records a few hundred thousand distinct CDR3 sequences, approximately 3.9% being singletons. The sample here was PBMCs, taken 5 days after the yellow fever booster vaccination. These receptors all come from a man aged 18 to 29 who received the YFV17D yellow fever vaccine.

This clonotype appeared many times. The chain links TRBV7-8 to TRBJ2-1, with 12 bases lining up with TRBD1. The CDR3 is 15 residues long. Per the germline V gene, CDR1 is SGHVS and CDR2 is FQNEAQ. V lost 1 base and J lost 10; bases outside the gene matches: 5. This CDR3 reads CASSLEGTGGGEQFF. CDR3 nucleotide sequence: TGTGCCAGCAGCTTAGAAGGGACAGGGGGCGGCGAGCAGTTCTTC.

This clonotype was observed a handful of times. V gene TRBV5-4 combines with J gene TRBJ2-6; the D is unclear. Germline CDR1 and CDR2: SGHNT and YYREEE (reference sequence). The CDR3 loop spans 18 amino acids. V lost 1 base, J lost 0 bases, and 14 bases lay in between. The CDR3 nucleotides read TGTGCCAGCAGCTTGTTGGGGATTCCTGGCTCTGGGGCCAACGTCCTGACTTTC. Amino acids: CASSLLGIPGSGANVLTF. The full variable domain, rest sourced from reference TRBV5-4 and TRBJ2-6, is ETGVTQSPTHLIKTRGQQVTLRCSSQSGHNTVSWYQQALGQGPQFIFQYYREEENGRGNFPPRFSGLQFPNYSSELNVNALELDDSALYLCASSLLGIPGSGANVLTFGAGSRLTVL.